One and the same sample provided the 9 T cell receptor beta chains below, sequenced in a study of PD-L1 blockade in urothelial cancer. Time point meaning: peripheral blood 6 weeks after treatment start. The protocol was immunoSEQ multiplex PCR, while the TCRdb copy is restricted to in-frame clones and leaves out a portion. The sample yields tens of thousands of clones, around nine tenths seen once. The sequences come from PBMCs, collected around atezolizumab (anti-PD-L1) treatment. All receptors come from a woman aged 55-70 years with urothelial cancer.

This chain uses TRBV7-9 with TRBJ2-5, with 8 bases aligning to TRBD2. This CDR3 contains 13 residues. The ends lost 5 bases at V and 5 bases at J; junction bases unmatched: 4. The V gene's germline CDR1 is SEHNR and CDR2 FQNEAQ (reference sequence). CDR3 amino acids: CASSLSGEETQYF. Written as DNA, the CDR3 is TGTGCCAGCAGCCTTAGCGGGGAGGAGACCCAGTACTTC.

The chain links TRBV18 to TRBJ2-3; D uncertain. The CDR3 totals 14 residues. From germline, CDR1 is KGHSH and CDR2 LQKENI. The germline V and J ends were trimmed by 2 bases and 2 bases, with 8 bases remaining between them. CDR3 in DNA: TGTGCCAGCTCACCAGTCGTAGACACAGATACGCAGTATTTT. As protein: CASSPVVDTDTQYF.

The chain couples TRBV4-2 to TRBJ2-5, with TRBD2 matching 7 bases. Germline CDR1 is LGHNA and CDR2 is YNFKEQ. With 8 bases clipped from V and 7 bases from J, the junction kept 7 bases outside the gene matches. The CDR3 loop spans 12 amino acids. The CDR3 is CASHGGGGTQYF. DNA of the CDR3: TGTGCCAGCCACGGCGGGGGAGGGACCCAGTACTTC.

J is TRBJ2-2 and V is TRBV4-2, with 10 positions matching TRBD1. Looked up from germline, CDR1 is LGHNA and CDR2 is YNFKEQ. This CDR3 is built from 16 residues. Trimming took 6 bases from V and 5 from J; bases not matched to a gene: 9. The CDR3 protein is CASRRTGGIGTGELFF. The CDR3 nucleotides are TGTGCCAGCAGGAGGACAGGGGGAATAGGGACCGGGGAGCTGTTTTTT.

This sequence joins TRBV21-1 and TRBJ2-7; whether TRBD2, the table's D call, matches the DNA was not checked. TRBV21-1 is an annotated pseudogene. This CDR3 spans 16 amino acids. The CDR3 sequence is CASSEREREPLYEQYF. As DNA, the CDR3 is TGTGCCAGCAGCGAAAGGGAGCGGGAGCCCTTATACGAGCAGTACTTC.

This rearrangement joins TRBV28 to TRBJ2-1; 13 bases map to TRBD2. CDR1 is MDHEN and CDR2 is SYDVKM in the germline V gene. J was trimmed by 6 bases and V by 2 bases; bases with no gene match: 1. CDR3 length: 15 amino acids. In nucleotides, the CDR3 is TGTGCCAGCAGTTTAGGGACTAGCGGGATCAATGAGCAGTTCTTC. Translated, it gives CASSLGTSGINEQFF. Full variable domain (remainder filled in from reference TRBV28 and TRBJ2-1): DVKVTQSSRYLVKRTGEKVFLECVQDMDHENMFWYRQDPGLGLRLIYFSYDVKMKEKGDIPEGYSVSREKKERFSLILESASTNQTSMYLCASSLGTSGINEQFFGPGTRLTVL.

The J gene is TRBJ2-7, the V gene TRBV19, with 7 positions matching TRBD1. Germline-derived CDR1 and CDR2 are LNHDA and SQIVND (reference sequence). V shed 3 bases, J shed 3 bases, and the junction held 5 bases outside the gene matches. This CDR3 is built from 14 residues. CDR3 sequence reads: CASSIGQGDYEQYF. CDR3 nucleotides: TGTGCCAGTAGTATTGGGCAGGGGGACTACGAGCAGTACTTC.

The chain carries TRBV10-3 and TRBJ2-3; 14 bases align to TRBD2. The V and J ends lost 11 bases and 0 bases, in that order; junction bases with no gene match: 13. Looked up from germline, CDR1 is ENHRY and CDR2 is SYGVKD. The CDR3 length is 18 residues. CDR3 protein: CALKRLAGGGASTDTQYF. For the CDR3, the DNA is TGTGCCCTGAAACGACTAGCGGGAGGGGGTGCTAGCACAGATACGCAGTATTTT.

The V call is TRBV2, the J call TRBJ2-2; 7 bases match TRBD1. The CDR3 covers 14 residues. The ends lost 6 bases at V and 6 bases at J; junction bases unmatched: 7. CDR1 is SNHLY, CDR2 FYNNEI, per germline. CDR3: CASRGTAEPGELFF. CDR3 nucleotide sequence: TGTGCCAGCAGGGGGACAGCGGAACCCGGGGAGCTGTTTTTT.